This is a list of T cell receptor beta chains from one sample in a study of Graves' ophthalmopathy and Graves' hyperthyroidism. Each CDR3 protein is one row after TCRdb ran MiXCR on the multiplex PCR reads. The data contain over 150,000 distinct CDR3 sequences, roughly two fifths of them singletons. The specimen was peripheral blood. The receptors were sampled from a woman in her forties with Graves' ophthalmopathy. CDR3s include the opening cysteine and the closing phenylalanine or tryptophan. A D gene is named only where the DNA matches it firmly. For some rows the clone size is stated as once, few or many, or as a class when expanded; others skip it.

d_call j_call v_call clone_size cdr3_aa cdr3_nt
TRBD1 TRBJ2-7 TRBV20-1 many CSAPGTGMPEQYF TGCAGTGCTCCAGGGACAGGGATGCCCGAGCAGTACTTC
TRBD2 TRBJ2-7 TRBV19 . CASSMSSGIYEQYF TGTGCCAGTAGTATGTCTAGCGGGATTTACGAGCAGTACTTC
. TRBJ2-7 TRBV6-2/TRBV6-3 . CASMEEQYF TGTGCCAGCATGGAAGAGCAGTACTTC
TRBD1 TRBJ2-7 TRBV4-1 . CASSQDRGQYEQYF TGCGCCAGCAGCCAAGATAGGGGACAGTACGAGCAGTACTTC
. TRBJ2-7 TRBV6-2/TRBV6-3 . CASSSPPYEQYF TGTGCCAGCAGCTCCCCCCCCTACGAGCAGTACTTC
. TRBJ2-7 TRBV6-7 many CATSSVYEQYF TGTGCCACCAGTTCTGTCTACGAGCAGTACTTC
TRBD1 TRBJ2-7 TRBV29-1 many CSVESLGTGGAEQYF TGCAGCGTTGAATCACTTGGGACAGGGGGCGCAGAGCAGTACTTC
. TRBJ1-2 TRBV6-2/TRBV6-3 many CASRYGYTF TGTGCCAGCAGATATGGCTACACCTTC
. TRBJ1-1 TRBV30 many CAWSRRVTTEAFF TGTGCCTGGAGTAGGCGGGTCACCACTGAAGCTTTCTTT
TRBD1 TRBJ1-1 TRBV20-1 many CSADPRAGGSEAFF TGCAGTGCTGACCCTCGGGCAGGGGGCAGTGAAGCTTTCTTT
. TRBJ1-2 TRBV20-1 . CSATIVRGYTF TGCAGTGCTACGATAGTCCGAGGCTACACCTTC
. TRBJ1-2 TRBV7-8 . CASSFSRDGYTF TGTGCCAGCAGCTTCAGCAGGGATGGCTACACCTTC
. TRBJ2-7 TRBV6-2/TRBV6-3 . CVSIGRRGEGEQYF TGTGTCAGCATAGGTCGACGGGGAGAAGGCGAGCAGTACTTC
. TRBJ2-2 TRBV19 many CASKGGGTDTGELFF TGTGCCAGTAAAGGGGGAGGCACTGATACCGGGGAGCTGTTTTTT
. TRBJ2-7 TRBV2 many CANIVAYEQYF TGTGCCAACATAGTCGCCTACGAGCAGTACTTC
. TRBJ1-1 TRBV12-3/TRBV12-4 many CASSLRGSTISTEEAFF TGTGCCAGCAGTTTGAGGGGCAGCACTATTAGTACTGAGGAAGCTTTCTTT
. TRBJ2-2 TRBV28 many CASSLAVGGLNTGELFF TGTGCCAGCAGTTTAGCGGTGGGGGGATTGAACACCGGGGAGCTGTTTTTT
TRBD1 TRBJ1-1 TRBV6-1 . CASSRQGYGTEAFF TGTGCCAGCAGTCGACAGGGATACGGCACTGAAGCTTTCTTT
. TRBJ1-6 TRBV11-2 many CASSLDYSPLHF TGTGCCAGCAGCTTAGACTATTCACCCCTCCACTTT
TRBD1 TRBJ1-6 TRBV28 . CASSRDRDNSPLHF TGTGCCAGCAGTCGAGACAGGGACAATTCACCCCTCCACTTT
TRBD1 TRBJ2-5 TRBV15 . CATSISPGQAYVETQYF TGTGCCACCAGCATAAGCCCGGGACAGGCTTATGTCGAGACCCAGTACTTC
. TRBJ1-6 TRBV13 many CASSSSALDTYNSPLHF TGTGCCAGCAGCTCATCGGCCCTGGACACCTATAATTCACCCCTCCACTTT
. TRBJ1-2 TRBV12-3/TRBV12-4 . CASSSGGTGKNYGYTF TGTGCCAGCAGTTCCGGAGGTACAGGGAAGAACTATGGCTACACCTTC
. TRBJ2-2 TRBV6-2/TRBV6-3 . CASKRTESPTGELFF TGTGCCAGCAAGCGGACAGAGAGCCCCACCGGGGAGCTGTTTTTT
. TRBJ1-5 TRBV18 many CASSPGDQPQHF TGTGCCAGCTCACCAGGGGATCAGCCCCAGCATTTT
TRBD1 TRBJ2-5 TRBV25-1 many CASSGDRVWTQYF TGTGCCAGCAGTGGCGACAGGGTCTGGACCCAGTACTTC
. TRBJ1-1 TRBV20-1 many CSARGVGGGDLDTEAFF TGCAGTGCTAGAGGGGTAGGGGGTGGGGACCTCGACACTGAAGCTTTCTTT
. TRBJ1-5 TRBV12-3/TRBV12-4 few CASSSPTQPQHF TGTGCCAGCAGTTCACCCACCCAGCCCCAGCATTTT